This T cell receptor (beta chain) was captured in a study of cytomegalovirus exposure and HLA in healthy donors (dated by TCRdb to 2017 to 2019). The study in broad terms: An earlier analysis of roughly 570 of the donors reported around 280 Gb of sequence data and 100 million to 120 million unique TCR beta sequences obtained from around 180 million T cells. A later genetic analysis used genome-wide SNP genotypes for about 65% of the 666 donors, treating that subset as a discovery cohort. Among about 410 genotyped donors of the cohort, an average of approximately 200,000 unique TCR beta nucleotide sequences was sequenced per donor, of which about 19% were non-productive. All discovery cohort repertoires had been generated on a single sequencing platform. Roughly 300 gigabases of sequencing data and around 80 million unique TCR sequences made up an early release that covered nearly 650 HLA-typed donors. The study used immunosequencing to profile the T cell repertoires of several hundred subjects and linked those repertoires to cytomegalovirus serostatus. The number of donors typed differed by locus, with about 620-630 for A, B, C, DRB1 and DQB1, over 500 for DQA1, 600 to 610 for DPA1, and around 460 for DPB1. A later analysis re-examined previously published TCR beta repertoires from more than 650 donors and added high-resolution HLA genotyping to investigate patterns of TCR occurrence. Among the approximately 400 genotyped donors, approximately 76% belonged to the genetic ancestry cluster associated with self-reported Caucasian donors. HLA typing included class I and class II loci at four-digit resolution. The study was designed to test whether signatures of past pathogen exposure could be identified by cataloging public T cell receptors. In addition to the first cohort of approximately 650 subjects, a separate validation cohort of 120 different subjects was used. Donor age, sex, ethnicity and CMV serostatus were compiled together with the repertoire data. The later analysis used no new phenotypic data to find candidate immune exposures, relying instead on TCR beta sequences and their occurrence across donors. To decide whether each TCR beta V gene segment behaved as functional or pseudogenic, an earlier analysis of over 500 of the donors relied on high-throughput TCR beta sequencing. The study combined high-throughput TCR immunosequencing, statistical association of individual TCRs with disease status, and machine learning to predict cytomegalovirus infection status. Roughly five DR-DQ haplotypes were handled as single units for association and clustering, since linkage in the cohort was strong. Paper-wide results and their limitations: A further reported finding was that TCR beta sequences accurately predicted the HLA-A and HLA-B alleles for most subjects in the first cohort. Broadly in line with IMGT annotations, most TCR beta V segments showed up in productive rearrangements about 90% or about 30% of the time in an earlier analysis of under 700 of the donors. In a later analysis, TCR association rates were found to vary across HLA loci, with the most associated TCRs seen for DRB1 alleles and the fewest for HLA-C alleles. It was suggested by the authors that the approach could potentially be generalized to other disease states and immunological phenotypes. Because counts were too low, around 17 rarely observed V segments, including chromosome 9 orphons, were left out of the earlier analysis of 587 of the donors. Correlated functional status among segregating V segments might be attributable to linkage disequilibrium, but an unknown experimental factor could not be ruled out. According to a later analysis, parvovirus B19, influenza, CMV and Epstein-Barr virus appeared linked to several top co-occurrence clusters. A few of the identified cytomegalovirus-associated TCR beta chains were confirmed in vitro to be specific for cytomegalovirus antigens. Some IMGT-functional V segments, including TRBV6-2 and TRBV6-3, could not be distinguished by the 87-base-pair reads and were therefore excluded. The classifier was reported to diagnose cytomegalovirus status with high specificity and sensitivity in both the original cohort and the validation cohort. Sequencing depth was assumed to be roughly uniform across donors in the presence/absence analyses, though that assumption may not hold. A later genetic analysis associated a missense DCLRE1C variant with V-gene and J-gene trimming of TCR beta chains, and an independent cohort replicated the association. Compared with equally common non-associated chains, HLA-associated TCR beta chains in a later analysis were more clonally expanded and had lower generation probabilities. A cluster of highly shared sequence variants was judged likely to represent a technical artifact of the sequencing pipeline. In a later analysis, most CMV-associated TCR beta chains were found to appear HLA-restricted, with HLA associations seemingly driven largely by CMV exposure. The only immune exposure information available for the cohort was CMV serostatus. In a later analysis, 15,000 to 20,000 TCR beta sequences were associated with specific HLA alleles at a false discovery rate of 0.05. Across donors, most TCR sequences were observed very rarely, whereas some public TCRs were present in many individuals. A total of roughly 160 TCR beta chains were listed by the study as associated with cytomegalovirus. Because HLA typing was missing for some donors at each locus, association tests included only the typed subset. Compared with the roughly 670-donor mean, donors in an Asian-associated ancestry cluster had fewer N-insertions in productive TCRs, according to a later genetic analysis. Only TCR beta chains were sequenced in this cohort, and the absence of alpha or paired-chain data limited detectable features. Assigning TCR associations to individual alleles was difficult when HLA alleles, especially DR and DQ, strongly co-occurred.

Comment on this clone: Its antigen is unknown. Base qualities are missing; no much larger clone stands one base away.

The cohort consisted of 600 to 750 healthy bone marrow donors. Cohort members were all nominally healthy when sampled, although unrecorded immune exposures were likely present. The donor was CMV seropositive and was included in the group of around 300 seropositive cohort members. A peripheral blood sample was collected from each donor, and TCR beta sequencing was performed on peripheral blood mononuclear cells. The Qiagen DNeasy Blood Extraction Kit was used to extract genomic DNA from the blood cell samples. CDR1 and CDR2 are read off the germline V gene (reference sequence) as SGHKS and YYEKEE. From its cysteine to its phenylalanine, the CDR3 spans 16 amino acids. Kept here is only the CDR3 DNA, which spans 48 bases and is read in frame from base 1. Trimming removed 4 bases from V and 6 bases from J; the gene matches leave 11 bases unexplained. Libraries were made using the immunoSEQ multiplex PCR assay. The multiplex PCR relied on a mix of 60 forward primers for TCR Vbeta segments and 13 reverse primers for TCR Jbeta segments. Amplification of the CDR3 region of rearranged TCR beta genes was performed with a multiplex PCR assay on genomic DNA. The Illumina HiSeq System was used to sequence the amplified TCR beta libraries as 87-base-pair reads. In the authors' own workflow: A later analysis counted about 80 million unique TCR beta chains across the 500 to 850 repertoires, and approximately 11 million of these chains were shared by at least two donors. Raw reads were error-corrected and collapsed into unique sequences by a nearest-neighbor algorithm in which closely related sequences were merged to remove PCR and sequencing errors. Alignment of CDR3 sequences to IMGT reference sequences was used to assign V, D and J gene segments. For a sequence to be retained, a match of at least six nucleotides was required to both a V gene segment and a J gene segment. A rearrangement was called productive if the CDR3 had no stop codons and remained in frame with V and J, and every other rearrangement was called non-productive. CDR3 was defined by IMGT convention, running from the second conserved V-encoded cysteine to the conserved J-encoded phenylalanine. The earlier analysis of 450 to 750 of the donors excluded any sequence lacking an unambiguous match to a single V gene segment. An earlier analysis of approximately 590 of the donors called V segments functional above 56.7% productive rearrangements and segregating when the between-donor standard deviation exceeded 5%. A statistical classification framework was developed to diagnose cytomegalovirus status using the catalog of TCR beta chain sequences. V and J gene assignment, in a later analysis, came from comparing TCR nucleotide sequences with IMGT/GENE-DB human TR gene sequences. In a later analysis, CDR3 sequences and most-parsimonious VDJ recombination scenarios were assigned using the TCRdist pipeline. A later analysis defined each TCR beta chain by its CDR3 amino acid sequence plus V-gene family, and excluded reads lacking a unique V-gene family. In a later analysis, 450 to 600 highly shared, low-generation-probability nucleotide sequences were removed to address suspected cross-contamination and a sequencing artifact. In a later analysis, a clonal expansion index for each public chain was calculated from normalized within-repertoire ranks of inferred template counts. In a later analysis, generation probabilities were computed with a VDJ recombination model fitted to out-of-frame rearrangements, and the resulting probabilities were checked against IGoR. Hypergeometric tests were used in a later analysis to score TCR-TCR, TCR-HLA and TCR-CMV co-occurrence, with a repertoire-size bias correction applied to the TCR pairs. False discovery rates were estimated in a later analysis by permuting HLA or CMV assignments 20 times. In a later analysis, co-occurring TCRs were grouped using DBSCAN, with TCRdist sequence similarity added in when clustering inside HLA-allele-positive subsets. For co-occurrence clustering, repertoires with fewer than 30,000 or more than 120,000 public chains were excluded, along with roughly 5 repertoires with anomalous nucleotide sharing. TCRdb re-hosts the immuneACCESS table, in-frame sequences only. Its copies lack some clones; in the studies checked, an unresolved V gene accounts for under half of them, and the cause for the rest is not known. The V and J calls and clone size are taken from that table; D and trimming were inferred from the DNA. The sample records under 300,000 clones, about 83% of which are singletons. The biggest ten clones account for 1.5% to 2.5% of the sample.

The origin of this receptor is a woman between 40 and 55 years old in good health and CMV-seropositive. The rearrangement joined TRBV5-5 to TRBJ1-4, with TRBD1 identical over 8 junction bases. Sequencing input: PBMCs. The CDR3 protein sequence reads: CASSQGTGGFDEKLFF. The DNA sequence is given as TGTGCCAGCAGCCAGGGGACAGGTGGTTTTGATGAAAAACTGTTTTTT.